A selection of T cell receptor beta chains follows, all from one sample in a study of shared clonotypes between healthy human individuals. Data came from immunoSEQ multiplex PCR; TCRdb stores just in-frame clones and leaves some out. The data contain fewer than 650,000 clones, over 65% of them singletons. The sequenced material came from PBMCs. All receptors derive from a woman aged 40 to 50 in good health. Some clones in this sample may be carry-over from other donors' samples. CDR3s include the opening cysteine and the closing phenylalanine or tryptophan. Fields, in order: D gene, J gene, V gene, clone size, CDR3 DNA, CDR3 protein. A D gene is named only where the DNA matches it firmly. Not every row has a clone size; where given, it reads once, few, many or a size class.

d_call: -; j_call: TRBJ2-7; v_call: TRBV7-2; clone_size: -; cdr3_nt: TGTGCCAGCAGCTCTTCGAGAAACTCCTACGAGCAGTACTTC; cdr3_aa: CASSSSRNSYEQYF
d_call: -; j_call: TRBJ2-2; v_call: TRBV19; clone_size: many; cdr3_nt: TGTGCCAGCGGGGCAGCGAACACCGGGGAGCTGTTTTTT; cdr3_aa: CASGAANTGELFF
d_call: -; j_call: TRBJ2-1; v_call: TRBV7-3; clone_size: -; cdr3_nt: TGTGCCAGCAGCCCACAACTCAGCTCCTACAATGAGCAGTTCTTC; cdr3_aa: CASSPQLSSYNEQFF
d_call: -; j_call: TRBJ1-1; v_call: TRBV19; clone_size: many; cdr3_nt: TGTGCCAGCCGGGGGCAGCCGAACACTGAAGCTTTCTTT; cdr3_aa: CASRGQPNTEAFF
d_call: -; j_call: TRBJ2-3; v_call: TRBV11-2; clone_size: few; cdr3_nt: TGTGCCAGCAGTCTGTCGGCTAGCACAGATACGCAGTATTTT; cdr3_aa: CASSLSASTDTQYF
d_call: TRBD2; j_call: TRBJ2-2; v_call: TRBV7-2; clone_size: -; cdr3_nt: TGTGCCAGCAGCTCCTTTGGGACTAGCGGGAGGCGGGAGCTGTTTTTT; cdr3_aa: CASSSFGTSGRRELFF
d_call: -; j_call: TRBJ1-4; v_call: TRBV7-2; clone_size: -; cdr3_nt: TGTGCCAGCAGCTACTACCCCCCCAGGGGACCTAATGAAAAACTGTTTTTT; cdr3_aa: CASSYYPPRGPNEKLFF
d_call: TRBD1; j_call: TRBJ2-7; v_call: TRBV27; clone_size: -; cdr3_nt: TGTGCCAGCAGTTTATGGGGGGACAGGGAATTCCCCTACGAGCAGTACTTC; cdr3_aa: CASSLWGDREFPYEQYF
d_call: TRBD2; j_call: TRBJ2-3; v_call: TRBV29-1; clone_size: once; cdr3_nt: TGCAGCGCCCGGACTAGCTGGAGCACAGATACGCAGTATTTT; cdr3_aa: CSARTSWSTDTQYF
d_call: TRBD2; j_call: TRBJ2-3; v_call: TRBV28; clone_size: -; cdr3_nt: TGTGCCAGCAGTAAGGGACTAGCGGGAATCTATACGCAGTATTTT; cdr3_aa: CASSKGLAGIYTQYF
d_call: -; j_call: TRBJ2-2; v_call: TRBV5-4; clone_size: -; cdr3_nt: TGTGCCAGCAGCTCGTGGGCCGGGGAGCTGTTTTTT; cdr3_aa: CASSSWAGELFF
d_call: TRBD1; j_call: TRBJ2-7; v_call: TRBV27; clone_size: -; cdr3_nt: TGTGCCAGCAGTACTAGGGACAGGGGTGCCTACGAGCAGTACTTC; cdr3_aa: CASSTRDRGAYEQYF
d_call: -; j_call: TRBJ2-7; v_call: TRBV5-1; clone_size: -; cdr3_nt: TGCGCCAGCAGCTTTGAATCGGGGGACTACGAGCAGTACTTC; cdr3_aa: CASSFESGDYEQYF
d_call: TRBD1; j_call: TRBJ2-3; v_call: TRBV19; clone_size: -; cdr3_nt: TGTGCCAGTAGTACGTGGGACAGGGGGACAGATACGCAGTATTTT; cdr3_aa: CASSTWDRGTDTQYF
d_call: -; j_call: TRBJ2-7; v_call: TRBV10-3; clone_size: -; cdr3_nt: TGTGCCATCAGTGAGTCGGTCTACGAGCAGTACTTC; cdr3_aa: CAISESVYEQYF
d_call: -; j_call: TRBJ1-5; v_call: TRBV4-3; clone_size: -; cdr3_nt: TGCGCCAGCAGCCAGGCGAGGGCTGGTCAGCCCCAGCATTTT; cdr3_aa: CASSQARAGQPQHF
d_call: -; j_call: TRBJ1-4; v_call: TRBV29-1; clone_size: -; cdr3_nt: TGCAGCGTTCAATCATGGGGAGAAGGAAAACTGTTTTTT; cdr3_aa: CSVQSWGEGKLFF
d_call: -; j_call: TRBJ2-3; v_call: TRBV19; clone_size: -; cdr3_nt: TGTGCCAGTAGTATCTCGTACAGGGGCACAGATACGCAGTATTTT; cdr3_aa: CASSISYRGTDTQYF
d_call: -; j_call: TRBJ2-7; v_call: TRBV28; clone_size: -; cdr3_nt: TGTGCCAGCAGTTTCGTACGGGTATCCTACGAGCAGTACTTC; cdr3_aa: CASSFVRVSYEQYF
d_call: -; j_call: TRBJ2-7; v_call: TRBV10-3; clone_size: -; cdr3_nt: TGTGCCATCAGTGAGATTGGGTACGAGCAGTACTTC; cdr3_aa: CAISEIGYEQYF
d_call: TRBD1; j_call: TRBJ1-4; v_call: TRBV30; clone_size: many; cdr3_nt: TGTGCCTGGAGTGTAGGGACAGGGGATGAAAAACTGTTTTTT; cdr3_aa: CAWSVGTGDEKLFF
d_call: TRBD2; j_call: TRBJ2-1; v_call: TRBV2; clone_size: -; cdr3_nt: TGTGCCAGCATCGAGGGCGGGGGGCGTGAGCAGTTCTTC; cdr3_aa: CASIEGGGREQFF
d_call: TRBD1; j_call: TRBJ1-3; v_call: TRBV6-6; clone_size: -; cdr3_nt: TGTGCCAGCAGTTACGGACAGGGTGGAAACACCATATATTTT; cdr3_aa: CASSYGQGGNTIYF
d_call: -; j_call: TRBJ1-3; v_call: TRBV7-2; clone_size: few; cdr3_nt: TGTGCCAGCAGCCGTATGTCTGGAAACACCATATATTTT; cdr3_aa: CASSRMSGNTIYF
d_call: TRBD1; j_call: TRBJ1-4; v_call: TRBV30; clone_size: -; cdr3_nt: TGTGCCTGGAGTGGAGGGACAGGGGATGTAGGCGAAAAACTGTTTTTT; cdr3_aa: CAWSGGTGDVGEKLFF
d_call: -; j_call: TRBJ1-1; v_call: TRBV18; clone_size: -; cdr3_nt: TGTGCCAGCTCAGTAGGAGGGAAGGTCCAGAACACTGAAGCTTTCTTT; cdr3_aa: CASSVGGKVQNTEAFF